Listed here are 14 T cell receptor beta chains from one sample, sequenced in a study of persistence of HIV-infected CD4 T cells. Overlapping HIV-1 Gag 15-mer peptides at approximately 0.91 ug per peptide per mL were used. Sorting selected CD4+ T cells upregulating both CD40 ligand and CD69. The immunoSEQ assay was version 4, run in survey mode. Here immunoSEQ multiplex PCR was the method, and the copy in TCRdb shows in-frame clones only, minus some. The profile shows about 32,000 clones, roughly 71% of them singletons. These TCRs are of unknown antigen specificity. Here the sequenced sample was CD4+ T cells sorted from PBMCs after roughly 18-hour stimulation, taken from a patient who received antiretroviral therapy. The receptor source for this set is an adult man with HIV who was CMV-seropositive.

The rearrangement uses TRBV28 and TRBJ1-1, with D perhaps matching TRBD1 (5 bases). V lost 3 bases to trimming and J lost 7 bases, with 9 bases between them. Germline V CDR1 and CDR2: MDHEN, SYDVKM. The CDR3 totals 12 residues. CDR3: CASSLRQLEAFF. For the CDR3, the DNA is TGTGCCAGCAGTTTGCGACAGCTTGAAGCTTTCTTT. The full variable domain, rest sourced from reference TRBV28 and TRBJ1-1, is DVKVTQSSRYLVKRTGEKVFLECVQDMDHENMFWYRQDPGLGLRLIYFSYDVKMKEKGDIPEGYSVSREKKERFSLILESASTNQTSMYLCASSLRQLEAFFGQGTRLTVV.

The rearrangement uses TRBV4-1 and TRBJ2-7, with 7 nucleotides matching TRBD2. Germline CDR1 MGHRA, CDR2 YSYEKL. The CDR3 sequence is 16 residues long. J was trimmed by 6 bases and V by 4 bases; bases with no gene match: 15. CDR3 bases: TGCGCCAGCAGCCCCACGGGACGGGGGGAAAGGGGCGAGCAGTACTTC. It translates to CASSPTGRGERGEQYF.

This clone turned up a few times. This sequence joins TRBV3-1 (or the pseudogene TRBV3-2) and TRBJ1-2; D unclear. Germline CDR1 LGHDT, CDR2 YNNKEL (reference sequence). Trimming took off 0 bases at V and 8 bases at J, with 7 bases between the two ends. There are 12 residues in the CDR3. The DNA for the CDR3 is TGTGCCAGCAGCCAAGAGGGAAGGGGCTACACCTTC. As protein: CASSQEGRGYTF.

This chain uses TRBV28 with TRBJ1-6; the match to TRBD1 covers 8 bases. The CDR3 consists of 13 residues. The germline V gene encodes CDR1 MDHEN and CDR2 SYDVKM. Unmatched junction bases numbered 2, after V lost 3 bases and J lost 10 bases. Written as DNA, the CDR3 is TGTGCCAGCAGTTTGACAGGGGACTCACCCCTCCACTTT. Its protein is CASSLTGDSPLHF. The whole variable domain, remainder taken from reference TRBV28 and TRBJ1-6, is DVKVTQSSRYLVKRTGEKVFLECVQDMDHENMFWYRQDPGLGLRLIYFSYDVKMKEKGDIPEGYSVSREKKERFSLILESASTNQTSMYLCASSLTGDSPLHFGNGTRLTVT.

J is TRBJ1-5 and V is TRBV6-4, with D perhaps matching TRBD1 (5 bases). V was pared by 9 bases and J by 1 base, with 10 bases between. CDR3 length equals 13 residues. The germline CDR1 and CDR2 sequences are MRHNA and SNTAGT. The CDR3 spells CARFRDSNQPQHF. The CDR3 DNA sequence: TGTGCCAGGTTCCGGGACAGCAATCAGCCCCAGCATTTT.

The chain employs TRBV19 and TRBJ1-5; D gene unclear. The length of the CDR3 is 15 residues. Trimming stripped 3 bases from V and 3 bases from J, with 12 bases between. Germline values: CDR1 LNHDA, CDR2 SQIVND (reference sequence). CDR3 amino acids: CASSMQVRDNQPQHF. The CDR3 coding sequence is TGTGCCAGTAGTATGCAGGTGAGGGACAATCAGCCCCAGCATTTT.

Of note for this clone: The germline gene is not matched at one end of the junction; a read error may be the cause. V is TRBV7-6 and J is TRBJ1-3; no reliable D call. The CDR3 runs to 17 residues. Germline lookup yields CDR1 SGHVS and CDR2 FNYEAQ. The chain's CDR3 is CASSLEHSGFSGNTIYF. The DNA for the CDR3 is TGTGCCAGCAGCTTAGAGCATAGCGGATTCTCTGGAAATACCATATATTTT.

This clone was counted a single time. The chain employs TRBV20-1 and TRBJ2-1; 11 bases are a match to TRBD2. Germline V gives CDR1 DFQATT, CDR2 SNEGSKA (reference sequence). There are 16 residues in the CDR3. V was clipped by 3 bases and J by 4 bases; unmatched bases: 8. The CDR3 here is CSASRASGGRYNEQFF. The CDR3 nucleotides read TGCAGTGCTAGTAGGGCTAGCGGGGGGAGGTACAATGAGCAGTTCTTC.

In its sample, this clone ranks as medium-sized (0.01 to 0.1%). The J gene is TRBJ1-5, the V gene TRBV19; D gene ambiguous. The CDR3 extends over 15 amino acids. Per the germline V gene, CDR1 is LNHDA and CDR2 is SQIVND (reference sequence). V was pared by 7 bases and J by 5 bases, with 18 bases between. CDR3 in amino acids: CASKRTGIRYQPQHF. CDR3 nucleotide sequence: TGTGCCAGTAAACGTACGGGGATCCGATATCAGCCCCAGCATTTT.

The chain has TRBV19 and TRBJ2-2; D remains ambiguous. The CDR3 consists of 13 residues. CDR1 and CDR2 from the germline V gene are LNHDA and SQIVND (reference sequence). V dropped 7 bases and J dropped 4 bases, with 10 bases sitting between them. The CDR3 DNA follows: TGTGCCAGTAAACGGGCCGTCACCGGGGAGCTGTTTTTT. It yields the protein CASKRAVTGELFF. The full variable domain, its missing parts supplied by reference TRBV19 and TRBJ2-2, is DGGITQSPKYLFRKEGQNVTLSCEQNLNHDAMYWYRQDPGQGLRLIYYSQIVNDFQKGDIAEGYSVSREKKESFPLTVTSAQKNPTAFYLCASKRAVTGELFFGEGSRLTVL.

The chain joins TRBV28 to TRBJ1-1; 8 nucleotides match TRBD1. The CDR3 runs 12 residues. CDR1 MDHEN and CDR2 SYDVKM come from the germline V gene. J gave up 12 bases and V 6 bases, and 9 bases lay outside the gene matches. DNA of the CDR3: TGTGCCAGCAGCTCAGGGGGCCCGGGAACTTTCTTT. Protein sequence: CASSSGGPGTFF.

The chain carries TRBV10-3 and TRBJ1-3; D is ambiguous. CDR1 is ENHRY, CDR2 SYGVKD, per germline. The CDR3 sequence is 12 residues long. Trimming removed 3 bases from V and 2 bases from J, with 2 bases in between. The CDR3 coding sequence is TGTGCCATCAGTGATACTGGAAACACCATATATTTT. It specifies CAISDTGNTIYF.

CDR3 nucleotides: TGTGCCAGCAGTTTCGCTGGGACGGGAAGGGAGGAATATGGCTACACCTTC. Protein: CASSFAGTGREEYGYTF. The rearrangement joins TRBV27 to TRBJ1-2; the D gene is possibly TRBD1 (5 bases). The CDR3 contains 17 residues. The V gene's germline CDR1 is MNHEY and CDR2 SMNVEV (reference sequence). Trimming removed 3 bases at V and 5 bases at J, with 22 bases between.

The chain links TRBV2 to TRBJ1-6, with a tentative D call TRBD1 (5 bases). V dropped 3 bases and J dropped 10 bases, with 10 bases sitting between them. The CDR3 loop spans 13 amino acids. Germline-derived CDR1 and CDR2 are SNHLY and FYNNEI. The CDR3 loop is CASSERQTSPLHF. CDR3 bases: TGTGCCAGCAGTGAGCGACAGACCTCACCCCTCCACTTT.